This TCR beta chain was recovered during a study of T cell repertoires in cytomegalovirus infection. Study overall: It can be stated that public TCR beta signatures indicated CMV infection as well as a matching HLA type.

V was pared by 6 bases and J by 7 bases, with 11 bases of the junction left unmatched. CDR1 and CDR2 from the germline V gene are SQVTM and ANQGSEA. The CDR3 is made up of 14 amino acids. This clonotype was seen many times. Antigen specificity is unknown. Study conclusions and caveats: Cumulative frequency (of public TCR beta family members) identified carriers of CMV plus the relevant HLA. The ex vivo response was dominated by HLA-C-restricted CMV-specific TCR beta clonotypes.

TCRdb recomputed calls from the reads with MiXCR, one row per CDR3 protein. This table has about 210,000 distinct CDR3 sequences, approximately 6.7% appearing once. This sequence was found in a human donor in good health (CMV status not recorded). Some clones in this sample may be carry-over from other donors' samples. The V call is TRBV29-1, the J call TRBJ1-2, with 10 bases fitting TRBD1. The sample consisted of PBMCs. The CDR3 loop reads CSVTGTGVISGYTF. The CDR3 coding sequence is TGCAGCGTCACCGGGACAGGGGTCATCTCTGGCTACACCTTC.